This note documents a single TCR beta chain sequence. This clonotype appeared a few times. What this receptor recognizes is not known. Base qualities were left out, and no much larger clone turns up one base away. The germline V gene gives CDR1 as SGHNT and CDR2 as YENEEA. The V and J ends are trimmed by 2 bases and 4 bases, leaving 12 bases between them. From the cysteine up to the phenylalanine, the CDR3 has a length of 15 residues. Only CDR3 DNA remains: 45 bases, in frame from the first base. These reads were obtained on an Illumina HiSeq 1500. TCRdb cleaned the public reads at Q25 with fastp, built clones with MiXCR and kept in-frame beta chains. Every CDR3 protein is listed once, alongside the most common genes and DNA of its rows. The sample data list around 450,000 distinct CDR3 sequences, and about a third of these were observed just once. The ten largest clones capture roughly 15% of the sample.

The data were obtained in a study of T cell repertoires in cytomegalovirus infection (dated by TCRdb to about 2019). Regarding the study in general: Donor HLA type was relevant to the analysis, as public TCR beta signatures indicated carriage of CMV infection together with the matching HLA type.

General findings and caveats noted by the study authors: The ex vivo response was dominated by HLA-C-restricted CMV-specific TCR beta clonotypes, which also provided the single most frequent clonotype in two of eight donors. Cumulative frequency of public TCR beta family members discriminated carriers of CMV infection plus the relevant HLA type in this cohort and an independent 352-donor cohort.

Input material: PBMCs. The sequence was collected from a human donor in good health (CMV status not recorded). Some clones in this sample may be carry-over from other donors' samples. Recombination linked TRBV11-3 to TRBJ2-1; the D assignment is uncertain and may be TRBD1 or TRBD2, with 6 bases supporting each. The CDR3 region: CASSLLGGQYNEQFF. The DNA sequence reads TGTGCCAGCAGCTTACTGGGGGGCCAATACAATGAGCAGTTCTTC.